The 19 T cell receptor beta chains listed next were all sequenced from one sample in a study of CD8+ T cells in alopecia areata. cDNA serving as the sequencing template came from extracted, reverse transcribed RNA. Assay: immunoSEQ multiplex PCR; the TCRdb copy retains only in-frame clones and omits some. The sample carries 150,000 or so clones, 49% recorded once. Here the sequenced sample was CD8+ T cells sorted from blood, taken at week 0. The receptors come from a human donor with alopecia areata.

This chain's CDR3 is CASSFPSGGPVTQYF. CDR3 sequence (DNA): TGTGCCAGCAGCTTCCCTAGCGGGGGGCCAGTTACCCAGTACTTC. The rearrangement joins TRBV5-6 to TRBJ2-5; 11 bases match TRBD2. Trimming at V came to 2 bases and at J to 8 bases, leaving 8 bases not matched to a gene. The CDR3 has 15 amino acids. CDR1 is SGHDT and CDR2 is YYEEEE in the germline V gene.

The chain employs TRBV15 and TRBJ1-6, with unresolved D. The CDR3 spans 12 residues. Trimming took 5 bases from V and 7 from J, leaving 6 bases between them. Germline assignment: CDR1 LNHNV and CDR2 YYDKDF (reference sequence). The CDR3, as DNA: TGTGCCACCAGCGACCTGAATTCACCCCTCCACTTT. It encodes CATSDLNSPLHF.

In its sample, this clone was seen a few times. The chain links TRBV7-9 to TRBJ2-5, with 7 bases aligning to TRBD2. The CDR3 is 14 amino acids. The trim removed 5 bases at V and 2 bases at J, leaving 5 bases unmatched. Germline V gives CDR1 SEHNR, CDR2 FQNEAQ (reference sequence). CDR3 DNA: TGTGCCAGCAGCGCACGGACTAGTCAAGAGACCCAGTACTTC. It encodes CASSARTSQETQYF.

The J gene is TRBJ2-7, the V gene TRBV27, with TRBD1 matching 7 bases. V was pared by 5 bases and J by 7 bases, with 8 bases of the junction left unmatched. This CDR3 is 13 amino acids long. The germline V gene encodes CDR1 MNHEY and CDR2 SMNVEV (reference sequence). The CDR3 spells CASSRTGLEEQYF. CDR3 DNA sequence: TGTGCCAGCAGTAGGACAGGTTTAGAGGAGCAGTACTTC.

There are a few counts of this clone. V usage is TRBV19 and J usage is TRBJ1-1, with TRBD1 identical over 7 bases. With V trimmed by 6 bases and J by 4 bases, 17 bases remained unmatched. The CDR3 sequence is 17 residues long. CDR1 and CDR2 (germline): LNHDA, SQIVND (reference sequence). The CDR3 reads CASRSTVVLQGSTEAFF. The CDR3 nucleotides are TGTGCCAGTAGGTCCACCGTGGTATTACAGGGGAGCACTGAAGCTTTCTTT.

This clone has just a few counts. The V and J genes are TRBV15 and TRBJ1-5; no clear D gene. With 4 bases removed from V and 4 bases from J, the gap between germline ends came to 11 bases. The CDR3 is made up of 14 amino acids. Germline lookup yields CDR1 LNHNV and CDR2 YYDKDF (reference sequence). The CDR3 DNA follows: TGTGCCACCAGCACAGGCACATCTAATCAGCCCCAGCATTTT. Its protein product is CATSTGTSNQPQHF.

This clone was seen a handful of times. CDR3 region: CASRDSGDPEQFF. In DNA, the CDR3 is TGTGCCAGCAGGGATTCAGGTGACCCGGAGCAGTTCTTC. The genes are TRBV7-2 and TRBJ2-1; D ambiguous. The CDR3 contains 13 residues. CDR1 is SGHTA and CDR2 is FQGNSA in the germline V gene. The V gene lost 6 bases and the J gene lost 10 bases, with 16 bases spanning the gap. The variable domain in full, with the rest retrieved from reference TRBV7-2 and TRBJ2-1, is GAGVSQSPSNKVTEKGKDVELRCDPISGHTALYWYRQSLGQGLEFLIYFQGNSAPDKSGLPSDRFSAERTGGSVSTLTIQRTQQEDSAVYLCASRDSGDPEQFFGPGTRLTVL.

The chain joins TRBV5-6 to TRBJ2-7; D is unclear. The CDR3 extends over 14 amino acids. Germline CDR1 reads SGHDT; CDR2 reads YYEEEE. Trimming took off 4 bases at V and 1 base at J, with 12 bases between the two ends. As DNA, the CDR3 is TGTGCCAGCAGCCCTCGGACGGCATCCTACGAGCAGTACTTC. It translates to CASSPRTASYEQYF.

This chain joins TRBV4-1 and TRBJ1-1; D may be TRBD1 (5 bases). CDR1 is MGHRA, CDR2 YSYEKL, per germline. Deletions cut 0 bases from V and 4 bases from J, with 12 bases between. The CDR3 extends over 15 amino acids. CDR3 sequence reads: CASSQDPSGGTEAFF. The CDR3 DNA is TGCGCCAGCAGCCAAGATCCGAGTGGGGGCACTGAAGCTTTCTTT.

The rearrangement joins TRBV29-1 to TRBJ2-1, with a weak D call TRBD2 (5 bases). V lost 6 bases, J lost 9 bases, and 18 bases lay in between. The germline gives CDR1 SQVTM, CDR2 ANQGSEA. The CDR3 is 13 amino acids. The chain's CDR3 is CSVVEGITGEQFF. The CDR3 DNA is TGCAGCGTCGTAGAGGGCATCACGGGTGAGCAGTTCTTC.

V and J are TRBV2 and TRBJ1-2; D unresolved. From germline, CDR1 is SNHLY and CDR2 FYNNEI. CDR3 size: 13 residues. V was trimmed by 5 bases and J by 6 bases, leaving 13 bases between them. Written as DNA, the CDR3 is TGTGCCAGCAGTTCCCCCGTTGTGGATGGCTACACCTTC. Translation gives CASSSPVVDGYTF.

CDR3: CASSPRTAGVNTEAFF. Written as DNA, the CDR3 is TGTGCCAGCAGCCCCCGGACAGCTGGGGTGAACACTGAAGCTTTCTTT. The chain joins TRBV9 to TRBJ1-1; D might be TRBD1 (6 bases). CDR1 and CDR2 (germline): SGDLS, YYNGEE. V was clipped by 4 bases and J by 0 bases, with 16 bases between them. The CDR3 has 16 residues. Full variable domain (missing parts from reference TRBV9 and TRBJ1-1): DSGVTQTPKHLITATGQRVTLRCSPRSGDLSVYWYQQSLDQGLQFLIQYYNGEERAKGNILERFSAQQFPDLHSELNLSSLELGDSALYFCASSPRTAGVNTEAFFGQGTRLTVV.

The genes are TRBV30 and TRBJ1-6; 7 bases are shared with TRBD1. The CDR3 extends over 14 amino acids. The trim removed 2 bases at V and 5 bases at J, leaving 3 bases unmatched. CDR1 and CDR2 from the germline V gene are GTSNPN and SVGIG (reference sequence). CDR3 in DNA: TGTGCCTGGAGTTCACAGGGGAATAATTCACCCCTCCACTTT. Protein product: CAWSSQGNNSPLHF.

The chain uses TRBV4-3 and TRBJ2-7; no clear D. Germline V gene lookup returns CDR1 LGHNA and CDR2 YSLEER. The V end was cut by 1 base, the J end by 2 bases, with 12 bases between. The CDR3 length is 15 residues. CDR3 DNA: TGCGCCAGCAGCCAAGGCAACGGGCCAACCTACGAGCAGTACTTC. It codes for CASSQGNGPTYEQYF.

Notes on this clone: A far larger clone is off by one base, so a read error is likely. The V gene is TRBV7-8, the J gene TRBJ2-5; TRBD2 matches at 10 bases. Germline assignment: CDR1 SGHVS and CDR2 FQNEAQ. This CDR3 region has 15 residues. V was pared by 5 bases and J by 1 base, with 4 bases of the junction left unmatched. CDR3 DNA sequence: TGTGCCAGCAGCCAAGAGCGGGGGGGCCAAGAGACCCAGTACTTC. It encodes CASSQERGGQETQYF.

This clone has a single count. V gene TRBV6-5 combines with J gene TRBJ1-6; 8 bases agree with TRBD1. Germline loops: CDR1 MNHEY, CDR2 SVGAGI. This CDR3 is 14 amino acids long. The trim removed 6 bases at V and 9 bases at J, leaving 7 bases unmatched. CDR3 DNA sequence: TGTGCCAGCAGCTATGGGACAGGTGGTTCACCCCTCCACTTT. Translating it yields CASSYGTGGSPLHF.

The gene calls are TRBV30 and TRBJ2-3, with 9 bases aligning to TRBD2. V gave up 1 base and J gave up 3 bases; unmatched junction bases: 2. Germline V CDR1 and CDR2: GTSNPN, SVGIG (reference sequence). The CDR3 loop spans 14 amino acids. CDR3 nucleotide sequence: TGTGCCTGGAGTGGAGCGGGGGGTACAGATACGCAGTATTTT. Amino acids: CAWSGAGGTDTQYF.

This clone has at least ten counts. V gene TRBV6-4 combines with J gene TRBJ2-3, with a weak D call TRBD1 (6 bases). Germline V gene sequence: CDR1 MRHNA, CDR2 SNTAGT. V lost 2 bases to trimming and J lost 0 bases, with 9 bases between them. The CDR3 length is 15 residues. The CDR3 DNA reads TGTGCCAGCAGTGACGGGGGCTCTAGCACAGATACGCAGTATTTT. It codes for CASSDGGSSTDTQYF.

The chain uses TRBV4-1 and TRBJ2-7; D perhaps matches TRBD2 (5 bases). The CDR3 runs 13 residues. In germline, CDR1 is MGHRA, CDR2 YSYEKL. Trimming took off 0 bases at V and 5 bases at J, with 8 bases between the two ends. CDR3 protein: CASSQDHGNEQYF. The CDR3 nucleotides read TGCGCCAGCAGCCAAGATCACGGGAACGAGCAGTACTTC.